The source of this TCR beta chain is a study of CD8 T cells in ankylosing spondylitis. Study outcomes and limitations: Some motif variants had been reported before (in reactive arthritis synovial fluid and blood).

This clonotype was seen a few times. Its antigen is unknown. From the 5' RACE reads, TCRdb called clonotypes with MiXCR, one entry per CDR3 protein. The sample shows about 320,000 distinct CDR3 sequences, around 10% of them seen only once. Unmatched junction bases numbered 5, after V lost 1 base and J lost 0 bases. The CDR3 runs to 16 residues. The receptor was derived from a female donor with ankylosing spondylitis or in good health (not recorded which). The chain combines TRBV12-3 or TRBV12-4 with TRBJ1-1, with 7 bases aligning to TRBD1. The sample was blood, either unsorted or a sorted T cell fraction (not recorded which). In nucleotides, the CDR3 is TGTGCCAGCAGTTTAGACAGGGGAATTATGAACACTGAAGCTTTCTTT. Its translation is CASSLDRGIMNTEAFF.